A selection of T cell receptor beta chains follows, all from one sample in a study of PD-1 blockade in classical Hodgkin lymphoma. Produced via immunoSEQ multiplex PCR; TCRdb's table is partial and in-frame only. The sample lists 75,000 to 100,000 clones; around four fifths were seen once. Source: peripheral blood mononuclear cells (PBMCs), taken at baseline. These receptors were taken from a human donor with classical Hodgkin lymphoma. CDR3s include the opening cysteine and the closing phenylalanine or tryptophan. D genes are given only for firm matches. Only some rows state a clone size, as once, few, many or a class for expanded clones.

d_gene: NA; v_gene: TRBV4-3; abundance: few; j_gene: TRBJ1-4; CDR3nt: TGCGCCAGCAGTCGGACAGTGGGTAATGAAAAACTGTTTTTT; CDR3aa: CASSRTVGNEKLFF
d_gene: TRBD2; v_gene: TRBV6-1; abundance: NA; j_gene: TRBJ2-2; CDR3nt: TGTGCCAGCAGTGAACGGCTAGCGGGCCACACCGGGGAGCTGTTTTTT; CDR3aa: CASSERLAGHTGELFF
d_gene: NA; v_gene: TRBV5-6; abundance: NA; j_gene: TRBJ1-5; CDR3nt: TGTGCCAGCAGCCCGACAGGAACCCAGCCCCAGCATTTT; CDR3aa: CASSPTGTQPQHF
d_gene: NA; v_gene: TRBV5-6; abundance: NA; j_gene: TRBJ2-2; CDR3nt: TGTGCCAGCAGCCCAGGAGGACGGGACACCGGGGAGCTGTTTTTT; CDR3aa: CASSPGGRDTGELFF
d_gene: TRBD1; v_gene: TRBV5-1; abundance: NA; j_gene: TRBJ2-3; CDR3nt: TGCGCCAGCAGCCTCCGGGACAGGTACACAGATACGCAGTATTTT; CDR3aa: CASSLRDRYTDTQYF
d_gene: NA; v_gene: TRBV7-9; abundance: NA; j_gene: TRBJ2-3; CDR3nt: TGTGCCAGCAGACCCCATTGGGACGACCCGAGCGCAGATACGCAGTATTTT; CDR3aa: CASRPHWDDPSADTQYF
d_gene: NA; v_gene: TRBV29-1; abundance: NA; j_gene: TRBJ1-2; CDR3nt: TGCAGCGTCCGACAGGTAGTTGGCTACACCTTC; CDR3aa: CSVRQVVGYTF
d_gene: TRBD2; v_gene: TRBV5-4; abundance: NA; j_gene: TRBJ2-7; CDR3nt: TGTGCCAGCAGCCCCCTAGCGGGGAACTACGAGCAGTACTTC; CDR3aa: CASSPLAGNYEQYF
d_gene: TRBD2; v_gene: TRBV27; abundance: NA; j_gene: TRBJ2-7; CDR3nt: TGTGCCAGTTCTAAAAGCGGGGTGTACCTTTACGAGCAGTACTTC; CDR3aa: CASSKSGVYLYEQYF
d_gene: NA; v_gene: TRBV6-1; abundance: NA; j_gene: TRBJ1-2; CDR3nt: TGTGCCAGCAGTGAGGGCACAGGGATCTACGGCTACACCTTC; CDR3aa: CASSEGTGIYGYTF
d_gene: NA; v_gene: TRBV5-4; abundance: NA; j_gene: TRBJ1-4; CDR3nt: TGTGCCAGCAGCTTGGATACTAATGAAAAACTGTTTTTT; CDR3aa: CASSLDTNEKLFF
d_gene: TRBD1; v_gene: TRBV5-1; abundance: NA; j_gene: TRBJ1-2; CDR3nt: TGCGCCAGCAGCTCTGGACAGGGGGCGGACTATGGCTACACCTTC; CDR3aa: CASSSGQGADYGYTF
d_gene: NA; v_gene: TRBV6-1; abundance: NA; j_gene: TRBJ1-1; CDR3nt: TGTGCCAGCAGTGCTCTGGCGATATTGAGCGGGACTGAAGCTTTCTTT; CDR3aa: CASSALAILSGTEAFF
d_gene: TRBD2; v_gene: TRBV10-3; abundance: NA; j_gene: TRBJ2-2; CDR3nt: TGTGCCATCAGGGTTAGCGGGGACACCGGGGAGCTGTTTTTT; CDR3aa: CAIRVSGDTGELFF
d_gene: NA; v_gene: TRBV6-4; abundance: NA; j_gene: TRBJ2-7; CDR3nt: TGTGCCAGCAGTGAAAACCCCAGCTACGAGCAGTACTTC; CDR3aa: CASSENPSYEQYF
d_gene: NA; v_gene: TRBV15; abundance: NA; j_gene: TRBJ1-2; CDR3nt: TGTGCCACCAGCAGAGCGGGGGGGACCGGTTTGTATGGCTACACCTTC; CDR3aa: CATSRAGGTGLYGYTF
d_gene: NA; v_gene: TRBV10-3; abundance: NA; j_gene: TRBJ2-7; CDR3nt: TGTGCCATCAGTGAGTCGGACAACCGCTACGAGCAGTACTTC; CDR3aa: CAISESDNRYEQYF
d_gene: NA; v_gene: TRBV5-1; abundance: NA; j_gene: TRBJ2-6; CDR3nt: TGCGCCAGCAGCCCGGGTCAGGGGGGTTCTGGGGCCAACGTCCTGACTTTC; CDR3aa: CASSPGQGGSGANVLTF
d_gene: TRBD2; v_gene: TRBV4-3; abundance: many; j_gene: TRBJ2-1; CDR3nt: TGCGCCAGCAGCCACGCACTAGCGGGAGGGCATGAGCAGTTCTTC; CDR3aa: CASSHALAGGHEQFF
d_gene: NA; v_gene: TRBV4-3; abundance: NA; j_gene: TRBJ1-2; CDR3nt: TGCGCCAGCAGCCAAGATCAGGTTGGGCGGGCACTTGGTTATGGCTACACCTTC; CDR3aa: CASSQDQVGRALGYGYTF
d_gene: NA; v_gene: TRBV7-2; abundance: once; j_gene: TRBJ1-3; CDR3nt: TGTGCCAGCAGCTTAGTTAGCCAGGGGTTCTTATCTGGAAACACCATATATTTT; CDR3aa: CASSLVSQGFLSGNTIYF
d_gene: NA; v_gene: TRBV5-1; abundance: NA; j_gene: TRBJ2-1; CDR3nt: TGCGCCAGCAGCTTGGGCCCCCAAGGGACGAGCTCCTACAATGAGCAGTTCTTC; CDR3aa: CASSLGPQGTSSYNEQFF
d_gene: NA; v_gene: TRBV19; abundance: NA; j_gene: TRBJ2-2; CDR3nt: TGTGCCAGTAGTATTGGCGGGGAGCTGTTTTTT; CDR3aa: CASSIGGELFF
d_gene: TRBD2; v_gene: TRBV5-1; abundance: once; j_gene: TRBJ2-5; CDR3nt: TGCGCCAGCAGCTCCCCGTCAGCGGGAGGGCAAGAGACCCAGTACTTC; CDR3aa: CASSSPSAGGQETQYF
d_gene: NA; v_gene: TRBV5-1; abundance: NA; j_gene: TRBJ1-1; CDR3nt: TGCGCCAGCAGCTTGACTTCGGGGACGGGGAACACTGAAGCTTTCTTT; CDR3aa: CASSLTSGTGNTEAFF
d_gene: NA; v_gene: TRBV5-8; abundance: NA; j_gene: TRBJ2-3; CDR3nt: TGTGCCAGCAGCTTGACGGGGCCCGGGAGATGGGAAGATACGCAGTATTTT; CDR3aa: CASSLTGPGRWEDTQYF
d_gene: NA; v_gene: TRBV2; abundance: NA; j_gene: TRBJ2-7; CDR3nt: TGTGCCAGCAGAGTGGAGTATGGCGAGCAGTACTTC; CDR3aa: CASRVEYGEQYF
d_gene: NA; v_gene: TRBV21-1; abundance: NA; j_gene: TRBJ1-2; CDR3nt: TGTGCCAGCAGCACACGGGTGGGGATACCACTCCTTGGCTACACCTTC; CDR3aa: CASSTRVGIPLLGYTF
d_gene: NA; v_gene: TRBV7-2; abundance: NA; j_gene: TRBJ1-5; CDR3nt: TGTGCCAGCAGCTTATCGGCCCCGCAGCCCCAGCATTTT; CDR3aa: CASSLSAPQPQHF
d_gene: TRBD2; v_gene: TRBV7-8; abundance: once; j_gene: TRBJ2-1; CDR3nt: TGTGCCAGCAGCTTAGCGCGGACTAGCGGGAGTTCCTACAATGAGCAGTTCTTC; CDR3aa: CASSLARTSGSSYNEQFF
d_gene: NA; v_gene: TRBV28; abundance: NA; j_gene: TRBJ2-2; CDR3nt: TGTGCCAGCAGTTCTCAGGGGGGGCGCACCGGGGAGCTGTTTTTT; CDR3aa: CASSSQGGRTGELFF